A single sample gave rise to the 20 T cell receptor beta chains below, sequenced in a study of cytomegalovirus exposure and HLA in healthy donors. A multiplex PCR was run with 60 Vbeta primers and 13 Jbeta primers. Clones were read by immunoSEQ multiplex PCR, and TCRdb kept only the in-frame ones, dropping some. The listing records some 160,000 clones. Material: PBMCs. The receptors were sampled from a man aged 25 to 40 in good health and CMV-seronegative.

The chain joins TRBV4-2 to TRBJ2-7; perhaps TRBD1 as D (6 bases). Trimming took 3 bases from V and 1 from J, leaving 25 bases between them. The CDR3 runs 19 residues. Germline assignment: CDR1 LGHNA and CDR2 YNFKEQ. The DNA for the CDR3 is TGTGCCAGCAGCCAGGACGGACAGTGGTCGTTAGCCGGGTCCTACGAGCAGTACTTC. Translated: CASSQDGQWSLAGSYEQYF.

This chain joins TRBV6-6 and TRBJ2-1, with D possibly TRBD2 on 5 matching bases. Trimming pared 0 bases from V and 0 bases from J, leaving 9 bases between. This CDR3 contains 16 residues. Per the germline V gene, CDR1 is MNHNY and CDR2 is SVGAGI (reference sequence). CDR3 nucleotide sequence: TGTGCCAGCAGTTACTCCTTGGGGAGCTCCTACAATGAGCAGTTCTTC. This translates into CASSYSLGSSYNEQFF.

This chain uses TRBV5-1 with TRBJ2-1, with TRBD2 matching 9 bases. Germline values: CDR1 SGHRS, CDR2 YFSETQ. Losses at the gene ends were 4 bases for V and 9 bases for J; bases not matched to a gene: 8. CDR3 length: 14 residues. The CDR3 DNA is TGCGCCAGCAGCATGGGACTAGCACTCGGTGAGCAGTTCTTC. It codes for CASSMGLALGEQFF. Looking up the rest from reference TRBV5-1 and TRBJ2-1 gives the full variable domain: KAGVTQTPRYLIKTRGQQVTLSCSPISGHRSVSWYQQTPGQGLQFLFEYFSETQRNKGNFPGRFSGRQFSNSRSEMNVSTLELGDSALYLCASSMGLALGEQFFGPGTRLTVL.

This chain connects TRBV30 to TRBJ2-4, with D hard to call. The CDR3 loop spans 15 amino acids. V gave up 3 bases and J gave up 2 bases, with 14 bases separating them. Germline loops: CDR1 GTSNPN, CDR2 SVGIG (reference sequence). CDR3 residues: CAWSGTTGSKNIQYF. The CDR3 nucleotides read TGTGCCTGGAGCGGAACGACGGGTTCCAAAAACATTCAGTACTTC.

This chain joins TRBV5-8 and TRBJ1-5; 8 bases align to TRBD1. With V trimmed by 2 bases and J by 7 bases, 8 bases remained unmatched. CDR1 and CDR2 from the germline V gene are SGHTS and YDEGEE. The CDR3 is 15 residues long. DNA of the CDR3: TGTGCCAGCAGCTTCCCCGACAGGGGTAGACAGCCCCAGCATTTT. This sequence encodes CASSFPDRGRQPQHF.

The chain uses TRBV7-9 and TRBJ2-1, with TRBD2 identical over 11 bases. V was clipped by 5 bases and J by 5 bases; unmatched bases: 5. Germline loops: CDR1 SEHNR, CDR2 FQNEAQ (reference sequence). The CDR3 loop spans 15 amino acids. The CDR3 here is CASSPGLAGHNEQFF. The CDR3 nucleotides read TGTGCCAGCAGCCCTGGACTAGCGGGCCACAATGAGCAGTTCTTC.

The chain employs TRBV7-2 and TRBJ2-3, with TRBD1 identical over 10 bases. Germline trimming cut 4 bases from V and 1 base from J; bases unmatched to any gene: 8. CDR1 SGHTA and CDR2 FQGNSA come from the germline V gene. The CDR3 contains 17 residues. The DNA for the CDR3 is TGTGCCAGCAGCTCCTCCGGGACAGGGGCTGGCACAGATACGCAGTATTTT. Its protein is CASSSSGTGAGTDTQYF.

A note on this clone: The sample contains more than one DNA sequence encoding this CDR3. The chain couples TRBV19 to TRBJ2-7; a weak D match, TRBD2 (6 bases). CDR3 length: 13 amino acids. From germline, CDR1 is LNHDA and CDR2 SQIVND (reference sequence). Trimming removed 3 bases at V and 5 bases at J, with 11 bases between. In DNA form, the CDR3 reads TGTGCCAGTAGTATGGGGGGTAACCACGAGCAGTACTTC. Translating gives CASSMGGNHEQYF.

This chain uses TRBV28 with TRBJ2-1; TRBD2 aligns across 11 bases. The junction had 7 bases not matched to a gene; V was cut back by 4 bases and J by 5 bases. Germline loops: CDR1 MDHEN, CDR2 SYDVKM. The CDR3 is 16 residues long. Here the CDR3 DNA reads TGTGCCAGCAGTTCCCAGAAGGGACTAGCGGACAATGAGCAGTTCTTC. This encodes CASSSQKGLADNEQFF.

The chain is built from TRBV29-1 and TRBJ1-5; weak D call: TRBD1 (6 bases). Germline assignment: CDR1 SQVTM and CDR2 ANQGSEA. The CDR3 contains 12 residues. The V end was cut by 6 bases, the J end by 3 bases, with 9 bases between. The CDR3 sequence: CSVGDTNQPQHF. The CDR3 bases are TGCAGCGTAGGGGACACCAATCAGCCCCAGCATTTT.

Of note for this clone: The sample holds other DNA sequences that translate to the same CDR3. The rearrangement joins TRBV9 to TRBJ2-3, with D maybe TRBD2 (5 bases). Germline loops: CDR1 SGDLS, CDR2 YYNGEE. The CDR3 extends over 14 amino acids. The germline V and J ends were trimmed by 0 bases and 2 bases, with 7 bases remaining between them. CDR3 protein: CASSVGGSTDTQYF. CDR3 nucleotide sequence: TGTGCCAGCAGCGTAGGAGGGTCCACAGATACGCAGTATTTT.

In DNA, the CDR3 is TGTGCCAGTAAGTTGGCTTTTGCATCCTACGAGCAGTACTTC. As protein: CASKLAFASYEQYF. The chain couples TRBV19 to TRBJ2-7, with no clear D. This CDR3 comprises 14 residues. V lost 7 bases, J lost 1 base, and 14 bases lay in between. From germline, CDR1 is LNHDA and CDR2 SQIVND (reference sequence). Together with reference TRBV19 and TRBJ2-7, the CDR3 gives the full variable domain: DGGITQSPKYLFRKEGQNVTLSCEQNLNHDAMYWYRQDPGQGLRLIYYSQIVNDFQKGDIAEGYSVSREKKESFPLTVTSAQKNPTAFYLCASKLAFASYEQYFGPGTRLTVT.

The chain joins TRBV7-9 to TRBJ2-7; TRBD2 matches 7 bases. The CDR3 covers 15 residues. The trim removed 5 bases at V and 3 bases at J, leaving 10 bases unmatched. CDR1 is SEHNR, CDR2 FQNEAQ, per germline (reference sequence). This chain's CDR3 is CASSQGSSGVYEQYF. CDR3 nucleotide sequence: TGTGCCAGCAGCCAAGGATCTAGCGGAGTCTACGAGCAGTACTTC.

As DNA, the CDR3 is TGTGCCAGCGGGACTAGCGGGATCGCCTACGAGCAGTACTTC. Protein sequence: CASGTSGIAYEQYF. J is TRBJ2-7 and V is TRBV27, with 13 bases fitting TRBD2. The germline V gene has CDR1 MNHEY and CDR2 SMNVEV (reference sequence). The CDR3 is 14 residues long. Unmatched junction bases numbered 3, after V lost 8 bases and J lost 2 bases.

This sequence joins TRBV6-5 and TRBJ2-5; possible D gene TRBD2, 5 bases. V was trimmed by 1 base and J by 3 bases, leaving 9 bases between them. The germline V gene encodes CDR1 MNHEY and CDR2 SVGAGI. This CDR3 comprises 14 residues. CDR3 protein: CASSYLPGKETQYF. The CDR3 nucleotides read TGTGCCAGCAGTTACTTGCCGGGGAAAGAGACCCAGTACTTC.

The chain has TRBV5-6 and TRBJ1-4, with D possibly being TRBD1 (5 bases). Germline V gene sequence: CDR1 SGHDT, CDR2 YYEEEE. The ends were cut back, 0 bases at V and 5 bases at J, with 8 bases in the middle. The CDR3 sequence is 14 residues long. The CDR3 sequence: CASSLGGMNEKLFF. CDR3 sequence (DNA): TGTGCCAGCAGCTTGGGGGGCATGAATGAAAAACTGTTTTTT.

J is TRBJ2-2 and V is TRBV28, with D maybe TRBD2 (6 bases). CDR3 size: 15 residues. Germline loops: CDR1 MDHEN, CDR2 SYDVKM. V lost 4 bases to trimming and J lost 6 bases, with 15 bases between them. CDR3 in amino acids: CASSSPGTPAGELFF. The CDR3 bases are TGTGCCAGCAGTTCACCCGGGACTCCTGCCGGGGAGCTGTTTTTT.

The V call is TRBV7-2, the J call TRBJ1-1, with D possibly being TRBD1 (6 bases). The length of the CDR3 is 15 residues. Trimming removed 3 bases at V and 0 bases at J, with 11 bases between. Germline CDR1 SGHTA, CDR2 FQGNSA. The DNA of the CDR3 is TGTGCCAGCAGCTTGGGGAGGGGGATGAACACTGAAGCTTTCTTT. Its translation: CASSLGRGMNTEAFF.

The V call is TRBV7-3, the J call TRBJ1-2; tentative D call: TRBD1 (5 bases). This CDR3 comprises 15 residues. From germline, CDR1 is SGHTA and CDR2 FQGTGA. Between the trimmed V and J ends, which lost 3 bases and 7 bases, there was a span of 18 bases. CDR3 sequence reads: CASSLVPGPSGGYTF. CDR3 in DNA: TGTGCCAGCAGCTTGGTACCGGGACCTAGCGGTGGCTACACCTTC.

J is TRBJ1-4 and V is TRBV19, with D uncertain. The V gene's germline CDR1 is LNHDA and CDR2 SQIVND (reference sequence). The V end lost 3 bases, the J end lost 8 bases, and 10 bases lay between the germline ends. This CDR3 has 13 residues. The chain's CDR3 is CASSIFFREKLFF. For the CDR3, the DNA is TGTGCCAGTAGTATTTTTTTCCGGGAAAAACTGTTTTTT.